This section outlines one T cell receptor beta chain sequence together with its context. Its antigen is still unknown. This sample is drawn from a study of Tregs in tolerant kidney transplant recipients. Notes on the study in general: Findings come from small patient numbers and require larger validation.

Trimming removed 6 bases from V and 3 bases from J, with 15 bases in between. The CDR3 contains 14 residues. Germline CDR1 KGHSH, CDR2 LQKENI. This table comes from immunoSEQ multiplex PCR, and its TCRdb copy is limited to in-frame clones, with some not included. The sample contains under 50,000 clones, over 95% of which appear only once. This clonotype was obtained from a human donor in good health. The sample consisted of Tregs from blood cultured with allogeneic cells. V gene TRBV18 combines with J gene TRBJ2-7; no definite D call. The CDR3 DNA is TGTGCCAGCTCCCCCTCGCAGGAGTTCTACGAGCAGTACTTC. Its protein product is CASSPSQEFYEQYF.